This T cell receptor beta chain was sequenced in a study of cytomegalovirus exposure and HLA in healthy donors. Broader study findings: Both high specificity and high sensitivity reportedly marked the classifier's diagnosis of cytomegalovirus status. Subsequent analysis revealed that first-cohort TCR clusters tended to co-occur in the approximately 120 validation repertoires. Among TCR beta chains, those listed as cytomegalovirus-associated numbered some 170.

The donors were members of the validation cohort comprising approximately 120 subjects, separate from the roughly 670-subject first cohort. This clone has a handful of counts. Antigen specificity is unknown. Sequenced by immunoSEQ multiplex PCR; TCRdb stores in-frame clones only, minus some. Seen here are 150,000 to 200,000 clones, 70% to 85% observed once, and the top ten hold 13%. This receptor was identified in a woman aged 25 to 39 in good health and CMV-seropositive. The sample comprised PBMCs.

DNA of the CDR3: TGCGCCAGCAGCCAAAAGGGGGACACTGAAGCTTTCTTT. This sequence encodes CASSQKGDTEAFF. V usage is TRBV5-1 and J usage is TRBJ1-1; the D gene is possibly TRBD1 (6 bases). The V gene's germline CDR1 is SGHRS and CDR2 YFSETQ. The length of the CDR3 is 13 residues. V lost 4 bases and J lost 3, with 10 bases in between. Based on the CDR3 plus reference TRBV5-1 and TRBJ1-1, the full variable domain is KAGVTQTPRYLIKTRGQQVTLSCSPISGHRSVSWYQQTPGQGLQFLFEYFSETQRNKGNFPGRFSGRQFSNSRSEMNVSTLELGDSALYLCASSQKGDTEAFFGQGTRLTVV.